This entry lists 15 T cell receptor beta chains sequenced from one sample in a study of blood T cell repertoires in COVID-19. Assay used: immunoSEQ multiplex PCR; TCRdb lists only in-frame clones, some missing. Of around 94,000 clones in the sample, roughly 80% were seen once. The specimen was peripheral blood. All receptors come from a man aged 55-75 years with active or convalescent COVID-19.

The chain is built from TRBV14 and TRBJ2-2; TRBD1 matches at 10 bases. CDR1 SGHDN and CDR2 FVKESK come from the germline V gene. With V trimmed by 3 bases and J by 5 bases, 3 bases remained unmatched. This CDR3 is built from 15 residues. The chain's CDR3 is CASSHRQGATGELFF. Here the CDR3 DNA reads TGTGCCAGCAGCCACCGACAGGGGGCAACCGGGGAGCTGTTTTTT.

This chain links TRBV7-3 with TRBJ2-2; D unresolved. V was trimmed by 2 bases and J by 6 bases, leaving 10 bases between them. Germline V gene sequence: CDR1 SGHTA, CDR2 FQGTGA. The CDR3 runs to 14 residues. CDR3 DNA: TGTGCCAGCAGCTTATCTCGCGATGCCGGGGAGCTGTTTTTT. Amino acids: CASSLSRDAGELFF.

This clone appeared once. This chain links TRBV3-1 (or the pseudogene TRBV3-2) with TRBJ2-1; D possibly corresponds to TRBD2 (6 bases). This CDR3 contains 16 residues. Trimming shortened V by 2 bases and J by 6 bases, and 17 bases separated the two germline ends. CDR1 is LGHDT, CDR2 YNNKEL, per germline (reference sequence). The CDR3 protein is CASSQNRDWVGNEQFF. The CDR3 DNA reads TGTGCCAGCAGCCAAAACCGGGACTGGGTGGGCAATGAGCAGTTCTTC.

The chain recombines TRBV2 with TRBJ2-7; 8 positions agree with TRBD2. Trimming removed 1 base from V and 7 bases from J; junction bases left unmatched: 6. Germline assignment: CDR1 SNHLY and CDR2 FYNNEI. The CDR3 is made up of 14 amino acids. In nucleotides, the CDR3 is TGTGCCAGCAGTGAAGGGGGACTAGACGAAGAGCAGTACGTC. The encoded protein is CASSEGGLDEEQYV.

The chain links TRBV27 to TRBJ1-5; TRBD1 might be the D (6 bases). The V and J ends lost 1 base and 6 bases respectively, with 16 bases between them. This CDR3 is 16 amino acids long. Germline CDR1 reads MNHEY; CDR2 reads SMNVEV (reference sequence). DNA of the CDR3: TGTGCCAGCAGTTTATTCGGGGGGGCAGGGTCTCAGCCCCAGCATTTT. This encodes CASSLFGGAGSQPQHF.

This chain connects TRBV10-1 to TRBJ1-6; the D gene is possibly TRBD1 (5 bases). This CDR3 region has 14 residues. Trimming took 7 bases from V and 9 from J, leaving 16 bases between them. The germline CDR1 and CDR2 sequences are WNHNN and SYGVQD (reference sequence). Here the CDR3 DNA reads TGCGCCAGCATTCCGTGGCAGGGATGTTCACCCCTCCACTTT. Its translation: CASIPWQGCSPLHF.

This sequence joins TRBV30 and TRBJ1-4, with 8 nucleotides matching TRBD1. Germline CDR1 and CDR2: GTSNPN and SVGIG (reference sequence). The ends lost 0 bases at V and 6 bases at J; junction bases unmatched: 6. CDR3 size: 15 residues. This CDR3 is CAWSVRAGGYEKLFF. CDR3 DNA sequence: TGTGCCTGGAGTGTAAGGGCAGGGGGCTATGAAAAACTGTTTTTT.

The chain employs TRBV28 and TRBJ1-2; D is possibly TRBD1 (5 bases). With 4 bases removed from V and 4 bases from J, the gap between germline ends came to 7 bases. The length of the CDR3 is 12 residues. Germline lookup yields CDR1 MDHEN and CDR2 SYDVKM. The CDR3 bases are TGTGCCAGCAGTTCAGGGATCTATGGCTACACCTTC. Translated, it gives CASSSGIYGYTF.

This clone came up once. J is TRBJ1-5 and V is TRBV30; D remains ambiguous. Germline assignment: CDR1 GTSNPN and CDR2 SVGIG (reference sequence). This CDR3 has 15 amino acids. V shed 0 bases and J shed 0 bases, with 9 bases lying between them. Here the CDR3 DNA reads TGTGCCTGGAGTGTAGCGGATTATAGCAATCAGCCCCAGCATTTT. This gives the protein CAWSVADYSNQPQHF.

This clone was counted a single time. V and J are TRBV2 and TRBJ1-2, with D hard to call. The CDR3 sequence is 13 residues long. Germline V gives CDR1 SNHLY, CDR2 FYNNEI. Trimming stripped 1 base from V and 1 base from J, with 4 bases between. The CDR3 here is CASSEGGNYGYTF. The CDR3 bases are TGTGCCAGCAGTGAAGGCGGTAACTATGGCTACACCTTC.

The chain couples TRBV19 to TRBJ1-6; 7 bases fit TRBD1. Germline CDR1 reads LNHDA; CDR2 reads SQIVND (reference sequence). This CDR3 comprises 12 residues. Trimming took 10 bases from V and 11 from J; bases not matched to a gene: 8. CDR3 residues: CANTTGSPPLHF. The DNA of the CDR3 is TGTGCCAATACGACAGGGAGTCCACCCCTCCACTTT.

Turning to this clone: The CDR3 carries no conserved terminal phenylalanine or tryptophan, so it likely arises from a read error. No DNA is shown, since the ends of the CDR3 on it are uncertain; the CDR3 is the one TCRdb lists. The CDR3 loop reads CASSHSTATV. This chain connects TRBV23-1 to TRBJ1-1. TRBV23-1 is given ORF status, its function remaining uncertain. Inclusive of both ends, the CDR3 amounts to 10 amino acids.

The chain joins TRBV7-8 to TRBJ2-1; 15 nucleotides line up with TRBD2. CDR1 and CDR2 (germline): SGHVS, FQNEAQ. This CDR3 is 16 amino acids long. Trimming took 5 bases from V and 9 from J; bases not matched to a gene: 8. The CDR3 protein is CASSPGLAGGQGEQFF. DNA of the CDR3: TGTGCCAGCAGCCCAGGACTAGCGGGAGGGCAGGGTGAGCAGTTCTTC.

This chain connects TRBV28 to TRBJ1-2; D possibly corresponds to TRBD1 (5 bases). Germline V lookup: CDR1 MDHEN, CDR2 SYDVKM. This CDR3 has 10 residues. Trimming stripped 8 bases from V and 7 bases from J, with 8 bases between. CDR3 amino acids: CASQGGGYTF. The CDR3 DNA reads TGTGCCAGCCAGGGTGGTGGCTACACCTTC.

The chain employs TRBV11-2 and TRBJ2-3; possible D gene TRBD1, 6 bases. The CDR3 is made up of 13 amino acids. V lost 5 bases to trimming and J lost 2 bases, with 8 bases between them. CDR1 and CDR2 (germline): SGHAT, FQNNGV. CDR3 DNA: TGTGCCAGCAGCGCAGGGGTCACAGATACGCAGTATTTT. Translation: CASSAGVTDTQYF.